These T cell receptor beta chains were read from a single sample in a study of T cell changes during pregnancy in multiple sclerosis. The protocol was immunoSEQ multiplex PCR, while the TCRdb copy is restricted to in-frame clones and leaves out a portion. The repertoire has approximately 130,000 clones, roughly 95% of them found once; the top ten carry less than 0.55%. Sequencing was performed on peripheral blood, taken after pregnancy. Every receptor here comes from a female donor with multiple sclerosis, enrolled in a pregnancy study. CDR3s include the opening cysteine and the closing phenylalanine or tryptophan. The D gene is left open where the match is weak. Clone sizes are given selectively: once, few, many, or a class where the clone is expanded.

d_gene,v_gene,abundance,len,j_gene,CDR3nt,CDR3aa
TRBD1,TRBV7-9,-,15,TRBJ2-5,TGTGCCAGCAGCCAACTTTCGACAGGGGAAGAGACCCAGTACTTC,CASSQLSTGEETQYF
-,TRBV30,once,14,TRBJ2-7,TGTGCCTGGAGTCTTTTAACAGGGTCCGATAAGCAGTACTTC,CAWSLLTGSDKQYF
-,TRBV5-1,-,17,TRBJ1-1,TGCGCCAGCAGCTTGTGGGGGGACGCGGGGTTGAACACTGAAGCTTTCTTT,CASSLWGDAGLNTEAFF
-,TRBV14,-,16,TRBJ2-7,TGTGCCAGCAGCCAATCCACAGGGTCCAGGCTCTACGAGCAGTACTTC,CASSQSTGSRLYEQYF
-,TRBV7-6,-,13,TRBJ2-1,TGTGCCAGCAGTCTCATACTCGCGAATGAGCAGTTCTTC,CASSLILANEQFF
TRBD2,TRBV6-1,-,14,TRBJ2-1,TGTGCCAGCATTCCGGGAGGTGAGAAAAATGAGCAGTTCTTC,CASIPGGEKNEQFF
TRBD1,TRBV28,-,13,TRBJ1-2,TGTGCCAGCAGAGGGACAGGGCGGGACGGCTACACCTTC,CASRGTGRDGYTF
-,TRBV11-1,-,14,TRBJ1-1,TGTGCCAGCAGCTTATTAAGAACGGGTTCCGAAGCTTTCTTT,CASSLLRTGSEAFF
TRBD1,TRBV6-1,-,14,TRBJ2-5,TGTGCCAGCAGCACGGGACAGGCCCCCGGACCGGAGTACTTC,CASSTGQAPGPEYF
-,TRBV5-1,-,14,TRBJ1-3,TGCGCCAGCAGCCTGACGCGGGCTGGAAACACCATATATTTT,CASSLTRAGNTIYF
-,TRBV5-1,-,14,TRBJ1-1,TGCGCCAGCAGCTTCTTGGACAGAAACACTGAAGCTTTCTTT,CASSFLDRNTEAFF
-,TRBV9,-,14,TRBJ1-3,TGTGCCAGCAGCGTAGACAGCTCTGGAAACACCATATATTTT,CASSVDSSGNTIYF
-,TRBV7-7,once,14,TRBJ2-5,TGTGCTAGCAGCTTCGGGACTGGAGAAGAGACCCAGTACTTC,CASSFGTGEETQYF
TRBD1,TRBV15,-,14,TRBJ2-7,TGTGCCACCAGTCTCGGACAGGGAAACTACGAGCAGTACTTC,CATSLGQGNYEQYF
-,TRBV4-1,-,15,TRBJ2-2,TGCGCCAGCAGCCAAGATGGGGCTCGAGGCGGGGAGCTGTTTTTT,CASSQDGARGGELFF